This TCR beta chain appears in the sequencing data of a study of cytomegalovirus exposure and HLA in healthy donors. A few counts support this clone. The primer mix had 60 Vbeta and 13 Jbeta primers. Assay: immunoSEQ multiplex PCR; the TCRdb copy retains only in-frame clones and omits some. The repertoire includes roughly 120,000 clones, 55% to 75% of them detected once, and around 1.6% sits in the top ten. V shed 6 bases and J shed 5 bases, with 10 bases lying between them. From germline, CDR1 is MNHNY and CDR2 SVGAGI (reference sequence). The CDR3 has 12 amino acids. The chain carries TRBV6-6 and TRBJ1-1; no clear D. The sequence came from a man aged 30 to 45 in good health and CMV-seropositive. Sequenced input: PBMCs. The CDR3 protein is CASRDEGTEAFF. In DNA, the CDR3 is TGTGCCAGCAGGGACGAGGGTACTGAAGCTTTCTTT.